The 16 T cell receptor beta chains below all came from one sample that was sequenced in a study of blood T cell repertoires in COVID-19. Libraries were prepared by immunoSEQ multiplex PCR; TCRdb keeps only in-frame clonotypes and omits some of them. Among about 15,000 clones, 70% to 80% were seen once, and the ten largest hold about 15%. Sequencing was done on a sample of peripheral blood. The receptors here all came from a human donor in a cohort sampled during active COVID-19.

The chain joins TRBV5-1 to TRBJ2-4; 11 positions agree with TRBD1. Germline lookup yields CDR1 SGHRS and CDR2 YFSETQ. The V segment lost 5 bases and the J segment 7 bases; nucleotides outside the gene matches: 8. This CDR3 comprises 15 residues. The CDR3 region is CASRSAGTGGNIQYF. CDR3 coding DNA: TGCGCCAGCAGGTCGGCCGGGACAGGGGGGAACATTCAGTACTTC. Using reference TRBV5-1 and TRBJ2-4 for the parts outside the CDR3, the full variable domain is KAGVTQTPRYLIKTRGQQVTLSCSPISGHRSVSWYQQTPGQGLQFLFEYFSETQRNKGNFPGRFSGRQFSNSRSEMNVSTLELGDSALYLCASRSAGTGGNIQYFGAGTRLSVL.

The rearrangement links TRBV19 to TRBJ2-7; possibly TRBD2 for D (6 bases). This CDR3 contains 13 residues. Deletions cut 4 bases from V and 3 bases from J, with 10 bases between. Germline lookup yields CDR1 LNHDA and CDR2 SQIVND (reference sequence). CDR3 nucleotide sequence: TGTGCCAGTAGTAGACTAGTGGGCTACGAGCAGTACTTC. Protein: CASSRLVGYEQYF.

This rearrangement joins TRBV4-3 to TRBJ2-5, with 14 nucleotides matching TRBD2. CDR1 and CDR2 (germline): LGHNA, YSLEER. Germline trimming cut 4 bases from V and 4 bases from J; bases unmatched to any gene: 11. The CDR3 covers 18 residues. The CDR3 nucleotides read TGCGCCAGCAGCCCCGGGACTAGCGGGAGACGGGGAGCAGAGACCCAGTACTTC. Its protein product is CASSPGTSGRRGAETQYF.

This clone was seen more than once but under ten times. This rearrangement joins TRBV9 to TRBJ2-7; D not certain. The CDR3 spans 14 residues. Per germline, CDR1 SGDLS and CDR2 YYNGEE. Between the trimmed V and J ends, which lost 0 bases and 5 bases, there was a span of 12 bases. The CDR3 spells CASSVGPAAHEQYF. DNA for the CDR3: TGTGCCAGCAGCGTAGGTCCAGCAGCGCACGAGCAGTACTTC. The variable domain in full, with the rest retrieved from reference TRBV9 and TRBJ2-7, is DSGVTQTPKHLITATGQRVTLRCSPRSGDLSVYWYQQSLDQGLQFLIQYYNGEERAKGNILERFSAQQFPDLHSELNLSSLELGDSALYFCASSVGPAAHEQYFGPGTRLTVT.

The chain uses TRBV7-2 and TRBJ2-7, with 10 positions matching TRBD2. Germline lookup yields CDR1 SGHTA and CDR2 FQGNSA. Germline trimming cut 1 base from V and 5 bases from J; bases unmatched to any gene: 5. The CDR3 sequence is 15 residues long. CDR3 sequence reads: CASSLEAGGPHEQYF. CDR3 bases: TGTGCCAGCAGCTTAGAAGCGGGAGGGCCCCACGAGCAGTACTTC.

V usage is TRBV9 and J usage is TRBJ1-4; D might be TRBD1 (6 bases). The CDR3 is made up of 16 amino acids. Germline CDR1 SGDLS, CDR2 YYNGEE. V gave up 3 bases and J gave up 7 bases, with 19 bases separating them. The CDR3 DNA is TGTGCCAGCAGCGCCTTGTGGGGGCAGGGGAGTGAAAAACTGTTTTTT. This translates into CASSALWGQGSEKLFF.

V and J are TRBV18 and TRBJ2-1, with D unclear. Per germline, CDR1 KGHSH and CDR2 LQKENI. The CDR3 is made up of 12 amino acids. V lost 1 base, J lost 10 bases, and 8 bases lay in between. This chain's CDR3 is CASSPLGWEQFF. Written as DNA, the CDR3 is TGTGCCAGCTCACCACTGGGCTGGGAGCAGTTCTTC.

This chain links TRBV20-1 with TRBJ2-1, with a tentative D call TRBD2 (5 bases). Germline V gives CDR1 DFQATT, CDR2 SNEGSKA (reference sequence). V lost 3 bases and J 0 bases, leaving 12 bases between the germline ends. The CDR3 is made up of 15 amino acids. The CDR3 bases are TGCAGTGCTAGTCCGGCGAGGGACTCCTACAATGAGCAGTTCTTC. This encodes CSASPARDSYNEQFF.

The V call is TRBV4-2, the J call TRBJ1-1; 9 bases line up with TRBD1. The trim removed 3 bases at V and 6 bases at J, leaving 2 bases unmatched. Germline V gives CDR1 LGHNA, CDR2 YNFKEQ. The CDR3 covers 13 residues. The DNA for the CDR3 is TGTGCCAGCAGCCAGGACAGGGGAGCTGAAGCTTTCTTT. Amino acids: CASSQDRGAEAFF.

A single count supports this clone. V is TRBV11-2 and J is TRBJ2-3; 8 bases align to TRBD2. With V trimmed by 8 bases and J by 4 bases, 8 bases remained unmatched. This CDR3 has 14 amino acids. The germline V gene has CDR1 SGHAT and CDR2 FQNNGV. CDR3 loop: CASSQREIPDTQYF. CDR3 coding DNA: TGTGCCAGCTCTCAGCGGGAGATCCCAGATACGCAGTATTTT.

In this sample, this clone turned up a few times. The chain uses TRBV15 and TRBJ1-2; D possibly corresponds to TRBD1 (6 bases). Deletions cut 0 bases from V and 2 bases from J, with 19 bases between. The V gene's germline CDR1 is LNHNV and CDR2 YYDKDF (reference sequence). The CDR3 has 18 amino acids. CDR3 DNA: TGTGCCACCAGCAGAGATAGGCCCAGGGGCCCTCCCAACTATGGCTACACCTTC. Translation gives CATSRDRPRGPPNYGYTF.

The chain is built from TRBV7-9 and TRBJ2-5, with D possibly TRBD1 on 6 matching bases. Trimming left V 0 bases short and J 4 bases short, with 15 bases between. Germline V gene data show CDR1 as SEHNR and CDR2 as FQNEAQ (reference sequence). The CDR3 loop spans 16 amino acids. The CDR3 loop is CASSLAASLGGETQYF. The CDR3 nucleotides read TGTGCCAGCAGCTTAGCGGCTAGCCTAGGGGGAGAGACCCAGTACTTC.

This chain joins TRBV6-6 and TRBJ2-1, with 7 bases identical to TRBD1. Germline V gives CDR1 MNHNY, CDR2 SVGAGI (reference sequence). The length of the CDR3 is 15 residues. Trimming at V came to 5 bases and at J to 1 base, leaving 5 bases not matched to a gene. Here the CDR3 reads CASSTTGPSYNEQFF. CDR3 in DNA: TGTGCCAGCAGTACGACAGGGCCTTCCTACAATGAGCAGTTCTTC.

The chain links TRBV9 to TRBJ2-3, with D tentatively TRBD1 (7 bases). CDR1 is SGDLS and CDR2 is YYNGEE in the germline V gene. V lost 2 bases, J lost 1 base, and 14 bases lay in between. The CDR3 covers 16 residues. The CDR3 DNA reads as TGTGCCAGCAGCGTCAGGGGGGCGGTCGGCACAGATACGCAGTATTTT. Translating it yields CASSVRGAVGTDTQYF.

The CDR3 bases are TGTGCCAGCAGGCAGGGGAGCTCCTACAATGAGCAGTTCTTC. Protein sequence: CASRQGSSYNEQFF. The chain employs TRBV2 and TRBJ2-1; a possible D gene is TRBD1 (6 bases). The CDR3 consists of 14 residues. Trimming pared 6 bases from V and 0 bases from J, leaving 9 bases between. The V gene's germline CDR1 is SNHLY and CDR2 FYNNEI.

The chain employs TRBV25-1 and TRBJ2-1, with D perhaps TRBD2 (5 bases). The V end was cut by 1 base, the J end by 0 bases, with 16 bases between. Germline assignment: CDR1 MGHDK and CDR2 SYGVNS. The CDR3 has 18 amino acids. This CDR3 reads CASSESGRLASSYNEQFF. In DNA form, the CDR3 reads TGTGCCAGCAGTGAATCTGGTCGGCTAGCTTCCTCCTACAATGAGCAGTTCTTC.